A single sample is the source of the 10 T cell receptor beta chains below, sequenced in a study of vaccination and CD4 T cells after COVID-19. Time point described: late sampling 161 to 241 days after vaccination in a few convalescent patients. One entry per CDR3 protein results from TCRdb running MiXCR on the PCR reads. The table records about 39,000 distinct CDR3 sequences, more than 30% of them present only once. Sequencing was performed on CD4+ T cells from blood, taken about 7 months after SARS-CoV-2 vaccination. The receptors shown here come from a human donor who had recovered from COVID-19.

This clonotype was found a few times. Here the CDR3 DNA reads TGCAGTGCCGCCACGGTTACGCCCGGTCAGCCCCAGCATTTT. This sequence encodes CSAATVTPGQPQHF. V and J are TRBV20-1 and TRBJ1-5; D gene ambiguous. From germline, CDR1 is DFQATT and CDR2 SNEGSKA (reference sequence). The V end lost 6 bases, the J end lost 6 bases, and 18 bases lay between the germline ends. The CDR3 runs to 14 residues.

Here the CDR3 reads CSARDSGTRDTGELFF. For the CDR3, the DNA is TGCAGTGCTAGAGATAGCGGGACTAGGGACACCGGGGAGCTGTTTTTT. The genes are TRBV20-1 and TRBJ2-2, with 8 bases that match TRBD2. The CDR3 spans 16 residues. V shed 0 bases, J shed 3 bases, and the junction held 6 bases outside the gene matches. Looked up from germline, CDR1 is DFQATT and CDR2 is SNEGSKA (reference sequence).

This clonotype was seen only a few times. V is TRBV20-1 and J is TRBJ2-1, with TRBD1 as a possible D gene (6 bases). Looked up from germline, CDR1 is DFQATT and CDR2 is SNEGSKA (reference sequence). Trimming cost V 2 bases and J 5 bases, with 13 bases left between them. This CDR3 comprises 14 residues. Here the CDR3 DNA reads TGCAGTGCTAGATGGGGGCAGCCGGACAATGAGCAGTTCTTC. It translates to CSARWGQPDNEQFF.

This clonotype has a handful of counts. The gene calls are TRBV7-9 and TRBJ1-1, with 10 bases identical to TRBD1. The CDR3 is made up of 15 amino acids. With V trimmed by 5 bases and J by 5 bases, 8 bases remained unmatched. Germline-derived CDR1 and CDR2 are SEHNR and FQNEAQ (reference sequence). This CDR3 reads CASSPSLGQGTEAFF. CDR3 DNA: TGTGCCAGCAGCCCTAGCTTGGGACAGGGGACTGAAGCTTTCTTT.

V usage is TRBV7-8 and J usage is TRBJ2-5; D is perhaps TRBD2 (6 bases). Trimming left V 5 bases short and J 10 bases short, with 11 bases between. From germline, CDR1 is SGHVS and CDR2 FQNEAQ. The CDR3 spans 11 residues. The CDR3 nucleotides are TGTGCCAGCAGCCAGTTGGGGGGCCAGTACTTC. Its protein is CASSQLGGQYF.

The V and J genes are TRBV4-2 and TRBJ2-7; 8 bases agree with TRBD2. The trim removed 4 bases at V and 2 bases at J, leaving 7 bases unmatched. This CDR3 contains 15 residues. Germline V gene lookup returns CDR1 LGHNA and CDR2 YNFKEQ. Here the CDR3 reads CASSPRSGDPYEQYF. The CDR3 DNA is TGTGCCAGCAGCCCTCGTAGCGGGGACCCCTACGAGCAGTACTTC.

This clonotype has a handful of counts. V gene TRBV27 combines with J gene TRBJ2-7, with TRBD1 identical over 11 bases. Germline V gene lookup returns CDR1 MNHEY and CDR2 SMNVEV (reference sequence). The CDR3 spans 13 residues. Trimming took 4 bases from V and 6 from J; bases not matched to a gene: 2. CDR3 in DNA: TGTGCCAGCAGTTACGGACAGGGGGCCGAGCAGTACTTC. Its protein is CASSYGQGAEQYF.

The chain carries TRBV21-1 and TRBJ2-5; TRBD1 is taken as the D call from the table, unchecked against the DNA. TRBV21-1 is a pseudogene segment. The CDR3 is 14 residues long. In DNA, the CDR3 is TGTGCCAGCACCAAAATAAAGGGGCAAGAGACCCAGTACTTC. Translating gives CASTKIKGQETQYF.

Here the CDR3 reads CASTPEVSVYTGELFF. The CDR3 nucleotides are TGTGCCAGCACCCCAGAGGTTAGCGTTTACACCGGGGAGCTGTTTTTT. V is TRBV7-9 and J is TRBJ2-2, with D maybe TRBD2 (5 bases). V shed 7 bases and J shed 3 bases, with 18 bases lying between them. The CDR3 sequence is 16 residues long. Germline V CDR1 and CDR2: SEHNR, FQNEAQ (reference sequence).

This chain joins TRBV6-5 and TRBJ1-3; no definite D call. The CDR3 loop spans 14 amino acids. Trimming cost V 0 bases and J 10 bases, with 13 bases left between them. Germline values: CDR1 MNHEY, CDR2 SVGAGI. CDR3 amino acids: CASSYSRFLGTIYF. CDR3 sequence (DNA): TGTGCCAGCAGTTACTCGAGATTCTTGGGGACCATATATTTT.